This TCR beta chain derives from a study of TIL therapy for anti-PD-1-resistant metastatic lung cancer. Study-wide context: Most patients had lung adenocarcinoma; several tumors were EGFR-mutant, two ALK-rearranged; half smoked currently or formerly.

Time point described: pre-treatment sample, taken before nivolumab and TIL therapy. Stage 4 NSCLC adults joined between October 2017 and January 2020. The libraries were made with immunoSEQ v3. TCRdb's table, derived via immunoSEQ multiplex PCR, lists solely in-frame clones and lacks some. The table lists 55,000 to 70,000 clones, around 87% of them singletons, with 2.5% to 3% in the top ten. The CDR3 is 14 amino acids. From germline, CDR1 is GTSNPN and CDR2 SVGIG (reference sequence). Trimming removed 2 bases at V and 6 bases at J, with 14 bases between. The TCR originated in a person aged 25-80 years with non-small cell lung cancer. Material: blood, obtained at baseline. This rearrangement joins TRBV30 to TRBJ1-5, with unresolved D. The CDR3 spells CAWSSVAFTQPQHF. The CDR3 nucleotides are TGTGCCTGGAGTTCAGTGGCGTTCACTCAGCCCCAGCATTTT. Combining the CDR3 with reference TRBV30 and TRBJ1-5 gives the whole variable domain SQTIHQWPATLVQPVGSPLSLECTVEGTSNPNLYWYRQAAGRGLQLLFYSVGIGQISSEVPQNLSASRPQDRQFILSSKKLLLSDSGFYLCAWSSVAFTQPQHFGDGTRLSIL.